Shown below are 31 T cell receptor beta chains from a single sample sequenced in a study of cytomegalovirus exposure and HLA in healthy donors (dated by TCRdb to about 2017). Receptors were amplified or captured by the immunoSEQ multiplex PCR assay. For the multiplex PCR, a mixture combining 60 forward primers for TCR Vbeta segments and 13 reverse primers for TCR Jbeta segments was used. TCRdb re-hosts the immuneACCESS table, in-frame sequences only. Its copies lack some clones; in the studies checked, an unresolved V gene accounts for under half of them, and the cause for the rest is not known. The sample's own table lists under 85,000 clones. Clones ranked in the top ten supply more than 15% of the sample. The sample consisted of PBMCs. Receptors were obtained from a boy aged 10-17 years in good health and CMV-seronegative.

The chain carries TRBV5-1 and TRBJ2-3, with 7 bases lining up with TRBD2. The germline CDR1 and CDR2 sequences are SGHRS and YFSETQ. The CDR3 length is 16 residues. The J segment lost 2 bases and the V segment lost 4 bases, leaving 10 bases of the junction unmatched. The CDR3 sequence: CASSPGVLADTDTQYF. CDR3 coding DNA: TGCGCCAGCAGCCCGGGGGTCCTAGCGGACACAGATACGCAGTATTTT.

DNA of the CDR3: TGCGCCAGCAGCCAAGACACAGGATGGTACGAGCAGTACTTC. It translates to CASSQDTGWYEQYF. This rearrangement joins TRBV4-1 to TRBJ2-7, with D maybe TRBD1 (5 bases). The germline V and J ends were trimmed by 0 bases and 4 bases, with 10 bases remaining between them. This CDR3 contains 14 residues. Germline V gene sequence: CDR1 MGHRA, CDR2 YSYEKL.

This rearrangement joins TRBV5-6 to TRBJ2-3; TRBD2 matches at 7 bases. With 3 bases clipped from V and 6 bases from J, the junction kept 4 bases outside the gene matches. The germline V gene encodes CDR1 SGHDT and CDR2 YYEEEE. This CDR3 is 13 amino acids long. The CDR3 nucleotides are TGTGCCAGCAGCTCTGTCGGGGGGGATACGCAGTATTTT. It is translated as CASSSVGGDTQYF.

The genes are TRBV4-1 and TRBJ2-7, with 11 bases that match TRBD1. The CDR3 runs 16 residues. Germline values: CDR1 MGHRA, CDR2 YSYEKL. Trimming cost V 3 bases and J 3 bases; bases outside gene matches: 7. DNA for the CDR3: TGCGCCAGCAGCCACCCGAGGACAGGGGGCAACTACGAGCAGTACTTC. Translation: CASSHPRTGGNYEQYF.

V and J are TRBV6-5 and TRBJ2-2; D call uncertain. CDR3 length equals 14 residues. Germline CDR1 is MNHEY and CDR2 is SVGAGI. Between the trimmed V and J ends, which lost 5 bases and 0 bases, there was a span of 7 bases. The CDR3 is CASSVVSNTGELFF. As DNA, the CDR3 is TGTGCCAGCAGTGTAGTTTCGAACACCGGGGAGCTGTTTTTT.

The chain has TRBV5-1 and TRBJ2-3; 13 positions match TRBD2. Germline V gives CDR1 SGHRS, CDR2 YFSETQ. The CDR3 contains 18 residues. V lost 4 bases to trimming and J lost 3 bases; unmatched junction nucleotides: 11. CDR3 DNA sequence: TGCGCCAGCAGCCTGAGTGGACTAGCGGGAGTTTTAACAGATACGCAGTATTTT. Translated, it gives CASSLSGLAGVLTDTQYF.

CDR3 sequence: CASSDSRSEAFF. The CDR3 bases are TGCGCCAGCAGTGATAGTCGAAGTGAAGCTTTCTTT. This chain uses TRBV10-1 with TRBJ1-1; D is undetermined. The CDR3 is 12 amino acids. The V gene lost 3 bases and the J gene lost 7 bases, with 9 bases spanning the gap. The germline gives CDR1 WNHNN, CDR2 SYGVQD (reference sequence).

The CDR3 protein is CASSSGGPGGEKLFF. CDR3 bases: TGTGCCAGCAGCTCAGGAGGACCCGGCGGTGAAAAACTGTTTTTT. The chain is built from TRBV7-9 and TRBJ1-4; D is unresolved. V dropped 4 bases and J dropped 7 bases, with 16 bases sitting between them. The germline V gene encodes CDR1 SEHNR and CDR2 FQNEAQ (reference sequence). This CDR3 is 15 amino acids long.

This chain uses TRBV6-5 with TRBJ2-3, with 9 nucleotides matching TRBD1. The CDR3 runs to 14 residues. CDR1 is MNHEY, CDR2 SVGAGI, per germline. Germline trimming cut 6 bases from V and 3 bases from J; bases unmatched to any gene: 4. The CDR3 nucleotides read TGTGCCAGCAGATGGACAGGGGCGACAGATACGCAGTATTTT. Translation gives CASRWTGATDTQYF.

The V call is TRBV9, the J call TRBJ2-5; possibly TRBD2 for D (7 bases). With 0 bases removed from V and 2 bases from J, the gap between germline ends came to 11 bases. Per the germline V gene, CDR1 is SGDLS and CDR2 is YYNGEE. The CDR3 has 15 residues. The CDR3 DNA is TGTGCCAGCAGCGTAGCTGCGGGGGCACAAGAGACCCAGTACTTC. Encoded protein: CASSVAAGAQETQYF.

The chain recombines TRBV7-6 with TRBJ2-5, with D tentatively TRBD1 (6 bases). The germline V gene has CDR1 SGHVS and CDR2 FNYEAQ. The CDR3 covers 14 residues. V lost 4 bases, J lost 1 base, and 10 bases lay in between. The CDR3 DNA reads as TGTGCCAGCAGCTCCGGGACATCCCAAGAGACCCAGTACTTC. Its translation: CASSSGTSQETQYF.

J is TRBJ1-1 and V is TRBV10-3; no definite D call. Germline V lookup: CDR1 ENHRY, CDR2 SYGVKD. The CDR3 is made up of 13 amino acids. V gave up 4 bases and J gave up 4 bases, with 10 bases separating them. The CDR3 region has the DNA TGTGCCATCAGTGTCGGGGAGGTCACTGAAGCTTTCTTT. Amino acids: CAISVGEVTEAFF.

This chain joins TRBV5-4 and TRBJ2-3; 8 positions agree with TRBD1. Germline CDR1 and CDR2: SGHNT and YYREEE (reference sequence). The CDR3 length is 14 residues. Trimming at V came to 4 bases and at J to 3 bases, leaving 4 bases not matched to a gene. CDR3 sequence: CASSLRQGTDTQYF. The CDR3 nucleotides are TGTGCCAGCAGCCTACGACAGGGGACAGATACGCAGTATTTT.

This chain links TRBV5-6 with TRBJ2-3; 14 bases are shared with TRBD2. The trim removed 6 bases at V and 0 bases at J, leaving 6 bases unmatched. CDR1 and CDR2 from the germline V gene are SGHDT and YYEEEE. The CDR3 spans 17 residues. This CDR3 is CASTGTSGGPSTDTQYF. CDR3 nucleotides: TGTGCCAGCACTGGGACTAGCGGGGGCCCTAGCACAGATACGCAGTATTTT.

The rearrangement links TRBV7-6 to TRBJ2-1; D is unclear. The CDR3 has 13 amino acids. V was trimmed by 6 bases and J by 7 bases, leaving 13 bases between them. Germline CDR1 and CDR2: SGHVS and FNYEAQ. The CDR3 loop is CASSSLPRNEQFF. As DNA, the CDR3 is TGTGCCAGCAGTTCCCTCCCCCGGAATGAGCAGTTCTTC.

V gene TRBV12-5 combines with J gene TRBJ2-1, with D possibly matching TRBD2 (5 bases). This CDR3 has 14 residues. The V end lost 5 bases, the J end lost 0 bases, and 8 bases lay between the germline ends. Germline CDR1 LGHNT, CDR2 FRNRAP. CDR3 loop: CASGTGSSYNEQFF. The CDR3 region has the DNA TGTGCTAGTGGTACGGGGAGCTCCTACAATGAGCAGTTCTTC.

CDR3 residues: CASSQISAGANVLTF. CDR3 sequence (DNA): TGTGCCAGTAGCCAGATATCAGCTGGGGCCAACGTCCTGACTTTC. This chain links TRBV19 with TRBJ2-6, with D unresolved. The germline V gene has CDR1 LNHDA and CDR2 SQIVND (reference sequence). V was trimmed by 6 bases and J by 2 bases, leaving 11 bases between them. CDR3 length: 15 residues.

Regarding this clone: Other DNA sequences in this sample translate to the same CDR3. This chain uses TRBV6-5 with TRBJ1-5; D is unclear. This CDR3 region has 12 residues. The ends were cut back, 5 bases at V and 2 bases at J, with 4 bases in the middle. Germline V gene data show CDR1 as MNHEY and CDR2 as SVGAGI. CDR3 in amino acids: CASSGGNQPQHF. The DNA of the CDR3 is TGTGCCAGCAGTGGAGGCAATCAGCCCCAGCATTTT.

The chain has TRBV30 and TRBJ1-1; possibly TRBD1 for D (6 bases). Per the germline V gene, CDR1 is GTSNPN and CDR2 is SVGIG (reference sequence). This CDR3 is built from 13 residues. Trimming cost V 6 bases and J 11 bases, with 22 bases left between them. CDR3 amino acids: CACRGGGPTSAFF. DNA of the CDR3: TGTGCCTGCCGGGGAGGGGGACCTACGAGCGCTTTCTTT.

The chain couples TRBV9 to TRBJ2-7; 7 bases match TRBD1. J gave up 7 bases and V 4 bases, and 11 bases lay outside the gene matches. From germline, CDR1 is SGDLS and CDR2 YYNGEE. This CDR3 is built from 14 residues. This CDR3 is CASSFGQALTEQYF. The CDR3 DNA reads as TGTGCCAGCAGCTTCGGACAGGCCCTGACTGAGCAGTACTTC.

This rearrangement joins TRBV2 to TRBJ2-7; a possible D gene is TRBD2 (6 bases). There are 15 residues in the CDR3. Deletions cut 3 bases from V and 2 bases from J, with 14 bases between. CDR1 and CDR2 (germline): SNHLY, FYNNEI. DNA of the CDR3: TGTGCCAGCAGTGATAGGAGGGCAGTCGCCTACGAGCAGTACTTC. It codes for CASSDRRAVAYEQYF.

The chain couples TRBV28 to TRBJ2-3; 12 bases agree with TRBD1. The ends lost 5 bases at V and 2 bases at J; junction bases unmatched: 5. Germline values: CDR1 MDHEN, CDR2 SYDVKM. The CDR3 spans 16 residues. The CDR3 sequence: CASSGEGQGATDTQYF. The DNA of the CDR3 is TGTGCCAGCAGTGGCGAGGGACAGGGGGCCACAGATACGCAGTATTTT.

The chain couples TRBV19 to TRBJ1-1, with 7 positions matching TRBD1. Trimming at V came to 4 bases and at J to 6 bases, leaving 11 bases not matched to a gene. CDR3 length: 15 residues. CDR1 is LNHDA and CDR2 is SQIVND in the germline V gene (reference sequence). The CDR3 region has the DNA TGTGCCAGTAGTACCCGGGACAGCCGCATTTCTGAAGCTTTCTTT. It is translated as CASSTRDSRISEAFF.

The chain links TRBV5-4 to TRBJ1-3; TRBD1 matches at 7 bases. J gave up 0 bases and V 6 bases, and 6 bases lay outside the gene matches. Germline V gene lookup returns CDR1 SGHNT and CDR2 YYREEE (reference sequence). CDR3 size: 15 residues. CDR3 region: CASNYGTASGNTIYF. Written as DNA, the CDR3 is TGTGCCAGCAATTATGGGACAGCCTCTGGAAACACCATATATTTT.

DNA for the CDR3: TGTGCCAGCTCACCCCCACCGGGGACAGGGACCGGGGAGCTGTTTTTT. This encodes CASSPPPGTGTGELFF. The gene calls are TRBV18 and TRBJ2-2; 9 bases fit TRBD1. Germline-derived CDR1 and CDR2 are KGHSH and LQKENI. There are 16 residues in the CDR3. V was clipped by 3 bases and J by 5 bases; unmatched bases: 7.

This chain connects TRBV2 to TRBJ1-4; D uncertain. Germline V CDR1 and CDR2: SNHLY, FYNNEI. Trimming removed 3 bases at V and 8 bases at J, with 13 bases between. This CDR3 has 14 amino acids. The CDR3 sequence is CASSDAGANEKLFF. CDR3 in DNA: TGTGCCAGCAGTGACGCGGGCGCGAACGAAAAACTGTTTTTT.

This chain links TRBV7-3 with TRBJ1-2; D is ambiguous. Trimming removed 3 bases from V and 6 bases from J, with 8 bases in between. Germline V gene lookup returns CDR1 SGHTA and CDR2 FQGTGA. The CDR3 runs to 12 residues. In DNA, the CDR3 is TGTGCCAGCAGCTTTTCAACGGATGGCTACACCTTC. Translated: CASSFSTDGYTF.

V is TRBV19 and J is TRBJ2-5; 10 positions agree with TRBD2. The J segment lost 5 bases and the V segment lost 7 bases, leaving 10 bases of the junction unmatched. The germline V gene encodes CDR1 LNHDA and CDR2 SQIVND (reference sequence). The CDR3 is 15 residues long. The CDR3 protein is CASKPSGGLAETQYF. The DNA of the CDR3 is TGTGCCAGTAAGCCTAGCGGGGGCCTAGCGGAGACCCAGTACTTC.

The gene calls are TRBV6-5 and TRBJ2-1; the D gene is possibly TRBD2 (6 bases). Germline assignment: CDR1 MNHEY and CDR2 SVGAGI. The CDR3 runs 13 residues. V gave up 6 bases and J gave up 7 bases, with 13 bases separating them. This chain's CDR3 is CASSTIGRNEQFF. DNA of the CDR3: TGTGCCAGCAGCACCATCGGGAGAAATGAGCAGTTCTTC.

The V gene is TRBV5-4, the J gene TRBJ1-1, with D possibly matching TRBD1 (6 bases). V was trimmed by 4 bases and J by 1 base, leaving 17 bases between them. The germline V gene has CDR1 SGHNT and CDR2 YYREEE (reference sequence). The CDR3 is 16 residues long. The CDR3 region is CASSPRTEPSNTEAFF. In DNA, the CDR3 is TGTGCCAGCAGCCCCAGGACAGAACCGTCGAACACTGAAGCTTTCTTT.

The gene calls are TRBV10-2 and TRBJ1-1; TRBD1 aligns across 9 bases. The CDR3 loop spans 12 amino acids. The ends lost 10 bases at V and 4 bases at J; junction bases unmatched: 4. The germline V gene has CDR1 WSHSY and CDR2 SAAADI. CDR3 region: CATLTGGTEAFF. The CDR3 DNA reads TGCGCCACCCTGACAGGGGGCACTGAAGCTTTCTTT.